This TCR beta chain was captured by sequencing in a study of identical twins. Study-wide results and limits: Beta clonotypes that were abundant in cord blood contained fewer insertions, a pattern absent from memory repertoires. Invariant MAIT and iNKT cells are populations that could partly confound zero-insertion analyses.

Each cDNA held unique molecular identifiers, and template switching gave it a universal primer site. MiXCR, run by TCRdb on the 5' RACE reads, gives a single entry per CDR3 protein. The sample carries 1,800,000 or so distinct CDR3 sequences, roughly a third recorded once. The germline CDR1 and CDR2 sequences are SEHNR and FQNEAQ (reference sequence). V gave up 2 bases and J gave up 4 bases, with 20 bases separating them. The CDR3 extends over 17 amino acids. A word on this clonotype: The antigen is not known.

V usage is TRBV7-9 and J usage is TRBJ1-1; no firm D call. This clonotype was sampled from a newborn girl in good health. Sequencing was performed on cord blood. As DNA, the CDR3 is TGTGCCAGCAGCTTATGGAGGGTAACGCGACCGACCACTGAAGCTTTCTTT. Residues: CASSLWRVTRPTTEAFF. Variable domain in full (rest from reference TRBV7-9 and TRBJ1-1): DTGVSQNPRHKITKRGQNVTFRCDPISEHNRLYWYRQTLGQGPEFLTYFQNEAQLEKSRLLSDRFSAERPKGSFSTLEIQRTEQGDSAMYLCASSLWRVTRPTTEAFFGQGTRLTVV.